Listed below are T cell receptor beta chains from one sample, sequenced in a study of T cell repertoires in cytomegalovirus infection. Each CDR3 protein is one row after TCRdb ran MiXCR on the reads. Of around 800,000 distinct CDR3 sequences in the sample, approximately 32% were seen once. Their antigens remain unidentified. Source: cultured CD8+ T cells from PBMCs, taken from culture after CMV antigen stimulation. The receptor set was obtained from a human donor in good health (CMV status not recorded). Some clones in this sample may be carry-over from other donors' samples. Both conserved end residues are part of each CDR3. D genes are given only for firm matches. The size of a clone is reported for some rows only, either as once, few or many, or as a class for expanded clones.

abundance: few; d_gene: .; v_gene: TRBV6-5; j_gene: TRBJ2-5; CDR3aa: CASSLGAFGRETQYF; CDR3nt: TGTGCCAGCAGCCTTGGGGCTTTTGGGCGGGAGACCCAGTACTTC
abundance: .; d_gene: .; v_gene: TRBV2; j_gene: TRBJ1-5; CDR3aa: CASSEFREGNQPQHF; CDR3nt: TGTGCCAGCAGTGAATTCAGGGAGGGCAATCAGCCCCAGCATTTT
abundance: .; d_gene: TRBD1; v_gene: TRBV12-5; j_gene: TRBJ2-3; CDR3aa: CASAFSRDRVTDTQYF; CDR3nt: TGTGCTAGTGCTTTCTCCCGGGACAGGGTAACAGATACGCAGTATTTT
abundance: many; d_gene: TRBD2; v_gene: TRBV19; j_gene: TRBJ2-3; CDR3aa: CASNGGARTDTQYF; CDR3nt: TGTGCCAGTAACGGGGGGGCGCGAACAGATACGCAGTATTTT
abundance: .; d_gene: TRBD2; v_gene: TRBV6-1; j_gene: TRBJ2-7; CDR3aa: CASIRTSYYSYEQYF; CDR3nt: TGTGCCAGCATTAGGACTAGCTACTATTCCTACGAGCAGTACTTC
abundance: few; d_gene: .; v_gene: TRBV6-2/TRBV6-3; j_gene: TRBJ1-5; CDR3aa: CASSDLFSQPQHF; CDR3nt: TGTGCCAGCAGTGACCTTTTTAGTCAGCCCCAGCATTTT
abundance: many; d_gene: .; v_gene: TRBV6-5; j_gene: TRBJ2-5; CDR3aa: CASSYSSWGQETQYF; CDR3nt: TGTGCCAGCAGTTACTCGAGTTGGGGGCAAGAGACCCAGTACTTC
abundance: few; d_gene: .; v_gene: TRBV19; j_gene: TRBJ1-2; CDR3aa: CASSIDRAGRDGYTF; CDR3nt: TGTGCCAGTAGTATAGATCGGGCAGGTCGCGACGGCTACACCTTC
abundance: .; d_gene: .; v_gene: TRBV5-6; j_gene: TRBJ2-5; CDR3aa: CASSLVPPPQETQYF; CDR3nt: TGTGCCAGCAGCTTGGTTCCTCCCCCTCAAGAGACCCAGTACTTC
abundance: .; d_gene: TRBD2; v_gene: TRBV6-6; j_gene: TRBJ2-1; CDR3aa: CASATSGGPLLYNEQFF; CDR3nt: TGTGCCAGCGCTACTAGCGGGGGCCCTCTTCTATACAATGAGCAGTTCTTC
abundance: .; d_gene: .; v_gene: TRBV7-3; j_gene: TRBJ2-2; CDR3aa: CASSSGLGPGELFF; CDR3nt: TGTGCCAGCAGTTCCGGTTTGGGGCCCGGGGAGCTGTTTTTT
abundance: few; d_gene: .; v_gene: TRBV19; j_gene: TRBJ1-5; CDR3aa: CASSIAEISNQPQHF; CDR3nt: TGTGCCAGTAGTATAGCCGAGATTAGCAATCAGCCCCAGCATTTT
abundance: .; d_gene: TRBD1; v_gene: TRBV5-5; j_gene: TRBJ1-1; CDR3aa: CASSLVIGDRGNTEAFF; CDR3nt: TGTGCCAGCAGCTTGGTGATTGGAGACAGGGGGAACACTGAAGCTTTCTTT
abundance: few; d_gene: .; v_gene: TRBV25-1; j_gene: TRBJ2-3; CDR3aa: CASSVQAIQYF; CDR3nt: TGTGCCAGCAGTGTACAGGCGATTCAGTATTTT
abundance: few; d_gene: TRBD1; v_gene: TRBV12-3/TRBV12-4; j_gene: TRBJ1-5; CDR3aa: CASSWTGLQPQHF; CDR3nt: TGTGCCAGCAGCTGGACAGGGCTCCAGCCCCAGCATTTT
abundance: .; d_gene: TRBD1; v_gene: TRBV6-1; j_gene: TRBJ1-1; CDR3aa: CATAEQGLGVEAFF; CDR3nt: TGTGCCACCGCTGAACAGGGGTTAGGGGTCGAAGCTTTCTTT
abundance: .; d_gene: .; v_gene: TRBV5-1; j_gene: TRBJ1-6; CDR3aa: CASSFLSRPSSYNSPLHF; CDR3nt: TGCGCCAGCAGCTTCCTCAGCCGGCCCAGCTCCTATAATTCACCCCTCCACTTT
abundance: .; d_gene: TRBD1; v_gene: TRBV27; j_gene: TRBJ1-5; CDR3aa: CASSLGTGWQPQHF; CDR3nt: TGTGCCAGCAGTTTAGGGACAGGGTGGCAGCCCCAGCATTTT
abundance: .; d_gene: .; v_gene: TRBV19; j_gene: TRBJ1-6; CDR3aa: CASTPSAGVSPLHF; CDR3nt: TGTGCCAGTACCCCATCAGCGGGGGTTTCACCCCTCCACTTT
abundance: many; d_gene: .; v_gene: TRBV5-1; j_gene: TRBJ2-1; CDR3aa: CASNLGRGVVYNEQFF; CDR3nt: TGCGCCAGCAACTTGGGACGGGGTGTTGTCTACAATGAGCAGTTCTTC
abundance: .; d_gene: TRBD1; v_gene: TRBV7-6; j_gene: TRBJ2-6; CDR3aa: CASSQLRDRDSSGANVLTF; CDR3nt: TGTGCCAGCAGCCAACTCCGGGACAGGGACTCCTCTGGGGCCAACGTCCTGACTTTC
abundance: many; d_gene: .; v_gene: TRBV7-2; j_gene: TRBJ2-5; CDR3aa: CASSPTPDWIEAQYF; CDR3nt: TGTGCCAGCAGCCCTACCCCGGACTGGATAGAGGCCCAGTACTTC
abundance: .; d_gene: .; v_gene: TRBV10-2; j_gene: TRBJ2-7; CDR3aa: CASSESGTSTYEQHF; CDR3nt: TGCGCCAGCAGTGAGTCTGGGACTTCCACCTACGAGCAGCACTTC
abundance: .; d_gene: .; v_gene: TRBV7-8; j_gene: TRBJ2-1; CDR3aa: CANSLIPDSRGNEQFF; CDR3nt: TGTGCCAACAGCTTAATCCCAGACTCCAGAGGCAATGAGCAGTTCTTC
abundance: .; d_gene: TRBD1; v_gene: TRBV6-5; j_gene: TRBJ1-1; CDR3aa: CASTLGGGNTEAFF; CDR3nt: TGTGCCAGCACCCTAGGGGGCGGGAACACTGAAGCTTTCTTT
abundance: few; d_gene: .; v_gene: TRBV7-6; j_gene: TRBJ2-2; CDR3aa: CASSPHTFF; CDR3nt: TGTGCTAGCAGCCCGCACACGTTTTTT
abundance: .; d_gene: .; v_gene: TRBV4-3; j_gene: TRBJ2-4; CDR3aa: CASSQDGDPGNIQYF; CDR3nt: TGCGCCAGCAGCCAAGATGGGGACCCGGGAAACATTCAGTACTTC
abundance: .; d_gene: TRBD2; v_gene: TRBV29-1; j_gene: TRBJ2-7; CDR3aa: CSVALGGGHEQYF; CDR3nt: TGCAGCGTCGCCTTGGGCGGGGGTCACGAGCAGTACTTC
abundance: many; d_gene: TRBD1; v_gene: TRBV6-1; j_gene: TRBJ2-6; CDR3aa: CASSERDRAYSGANVLTF; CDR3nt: TGTGCCAGCAGTGAACGGGACAGGGCATACTCTGGGGCCAACGTCCTGACTTTC
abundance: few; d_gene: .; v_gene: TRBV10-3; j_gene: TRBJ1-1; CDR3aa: CAISEPGVGTEAFF; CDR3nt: TGTGCCATCAGTGAGCCAGGGGTGGGCACTGAAGCTTTCTTT
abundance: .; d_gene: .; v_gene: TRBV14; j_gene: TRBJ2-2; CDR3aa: CASSPLAVAGELFF; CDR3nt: TGTGCCAGCAGCCCCCTGGCGGTCGCCGGGGAGCTGTTTTTT
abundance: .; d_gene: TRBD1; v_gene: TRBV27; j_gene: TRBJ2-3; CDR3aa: CASRMTGEGTDTQYF; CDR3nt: TGTGCCAGCAGAATGACAGGGGAAGGCACAGATACGCAGTATTTT
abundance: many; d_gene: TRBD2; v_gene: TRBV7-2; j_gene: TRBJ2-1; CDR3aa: CASSLDLAGGNEQFF; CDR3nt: TGTGCCAGCAGCTTAGACCTAGCGGGGGGCAATGAGCAGTTCTTC
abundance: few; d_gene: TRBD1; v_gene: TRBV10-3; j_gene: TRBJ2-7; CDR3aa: CAIRTGGEQYF; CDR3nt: TGTGCCATCAGGACAGGGGGCGAGCAGTACTTC
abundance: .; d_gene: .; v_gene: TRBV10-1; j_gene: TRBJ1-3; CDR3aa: CASSDRTGYSGNTIYF; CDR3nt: TGCGCCAGCAGTGACCGAACAGGATACTCTGGAAACACCATATATTTT
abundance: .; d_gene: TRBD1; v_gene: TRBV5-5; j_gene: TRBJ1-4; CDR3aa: CASSFLQGATKEKLFF; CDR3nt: TGTGCCAGCAGCTTCCTCCAGGGGGCAACTAAAGAAAAACTGTTTTTT
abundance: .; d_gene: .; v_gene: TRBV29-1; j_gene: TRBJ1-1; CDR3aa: CSIWGGMNTEAFF; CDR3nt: TGCAGCATTTGGGGGGGGATGAACACTGAAGCTTTCTTT
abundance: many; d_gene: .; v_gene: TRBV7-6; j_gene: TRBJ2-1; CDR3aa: CASSAGRAEQFF; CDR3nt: TGTGCCAGCAGCGCGGGCCGGGCTGAGCAGTTCTTC
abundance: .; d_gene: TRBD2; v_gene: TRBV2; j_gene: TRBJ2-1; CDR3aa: CASWGASGDNEQFF; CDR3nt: TGTGCCAGTTGGGGGGCTAGCGGGGACAATGAGCAGTTCTTC
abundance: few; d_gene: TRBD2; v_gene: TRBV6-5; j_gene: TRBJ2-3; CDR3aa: CASSMGLAASTDTQYF; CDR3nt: TGTGCCAGCAGTATGGGACTAGCAGCTAGCACAGATACGCAGTATTTT
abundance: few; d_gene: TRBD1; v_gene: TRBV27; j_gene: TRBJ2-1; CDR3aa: CASSLSGGQGAHEQFF; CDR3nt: TGTGCCAGCAGTTTATCGGGGGGACAGGGGGCCCATGAGCAGTTCTTC
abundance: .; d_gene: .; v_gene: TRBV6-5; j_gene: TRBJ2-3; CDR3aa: CASGYHDSDTQYF; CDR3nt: TGTGCCAGCGGTTACCATGACAGTGATACGCAGTATTTT
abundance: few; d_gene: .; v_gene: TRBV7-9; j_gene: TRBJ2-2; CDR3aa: CASSVRAPMEGELFF; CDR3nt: TGTGCCAGCAGCGTCCGGGCCCCTATGGAAGGGGAGCTGTTTTTT
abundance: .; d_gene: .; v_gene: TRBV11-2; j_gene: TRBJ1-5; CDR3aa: CASRSGGGNQPQHF; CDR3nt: TGTGCCAGTAGAAGTGGTGGCGGCAATCAGCCCCAGCATTTT
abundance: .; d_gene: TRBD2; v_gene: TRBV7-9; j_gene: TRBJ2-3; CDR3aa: CASSLSGLDGDTQYF; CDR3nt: TGTGCCAGCAGCTTATCGGGACTAGATGGGGATACGCAGTATTTT
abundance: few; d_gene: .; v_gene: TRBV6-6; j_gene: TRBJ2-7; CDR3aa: CASSYSKDEQYF; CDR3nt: TGTGCCAGCAGTTACTCGAAAGACGAGCAGTACTTC
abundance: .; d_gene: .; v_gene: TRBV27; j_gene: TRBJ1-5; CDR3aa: CASSLLGQGYSNQPQHF; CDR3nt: TGTGCCAGCAGTTTATTAGGGCAGGGGTATAGCAATCAGCCCCAGCATTTT
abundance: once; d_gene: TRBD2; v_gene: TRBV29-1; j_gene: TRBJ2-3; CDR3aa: CSVAGLAGGPDTQYF; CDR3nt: TGCAGCGTTGCGGGGCTAGCGGGGGGGCCAGATACGCAGTATTTT
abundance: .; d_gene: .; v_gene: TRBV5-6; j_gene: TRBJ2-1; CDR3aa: CASSLLWEKNNEQFF; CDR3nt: TGTGCCAGCAGCTTGTTATGGGAGAAAAACAATGAGCAGTTCTTC
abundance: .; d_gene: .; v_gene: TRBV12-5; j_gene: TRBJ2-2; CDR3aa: CASGLVVEELFF; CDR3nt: TGTGCTAGTGGTTTGGTAGTAGAGGAGCTGTTTTTT
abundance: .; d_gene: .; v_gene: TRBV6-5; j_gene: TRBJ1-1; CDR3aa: CASQPAQDTEAFF; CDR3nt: TGTGCCAGCCAACCCGCCCAGGACACTGAAGCTTTCTTT
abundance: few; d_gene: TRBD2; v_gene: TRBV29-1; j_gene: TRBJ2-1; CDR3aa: CSVEGLGSGGPISYNEQFF; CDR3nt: TGCAGCGTTGAAGGTCTTGGTAGCGGGGGGCCAATCTCCTACAATGAGCAGTTCTTC
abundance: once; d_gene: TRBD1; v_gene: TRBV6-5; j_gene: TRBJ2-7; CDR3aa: CASSYLPGQGYEQYF; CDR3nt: TGTGCCAGCAGTTACCTACCGGGACAGGGCTACGAGCAGTACTTC
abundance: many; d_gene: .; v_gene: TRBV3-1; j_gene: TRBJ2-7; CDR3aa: CASSHVKGSPVYEQYF; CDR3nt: TGTGCCAGCAGCCATGTAAAGGGGAGTCCCGTCTACGAGCAGTACTTC
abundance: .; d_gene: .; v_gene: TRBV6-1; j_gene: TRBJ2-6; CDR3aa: CASTMGPGANVLTF; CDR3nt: TGTGCCAGCACGATGGGTCCTGGGGCCAACGTCCTGACTTTC